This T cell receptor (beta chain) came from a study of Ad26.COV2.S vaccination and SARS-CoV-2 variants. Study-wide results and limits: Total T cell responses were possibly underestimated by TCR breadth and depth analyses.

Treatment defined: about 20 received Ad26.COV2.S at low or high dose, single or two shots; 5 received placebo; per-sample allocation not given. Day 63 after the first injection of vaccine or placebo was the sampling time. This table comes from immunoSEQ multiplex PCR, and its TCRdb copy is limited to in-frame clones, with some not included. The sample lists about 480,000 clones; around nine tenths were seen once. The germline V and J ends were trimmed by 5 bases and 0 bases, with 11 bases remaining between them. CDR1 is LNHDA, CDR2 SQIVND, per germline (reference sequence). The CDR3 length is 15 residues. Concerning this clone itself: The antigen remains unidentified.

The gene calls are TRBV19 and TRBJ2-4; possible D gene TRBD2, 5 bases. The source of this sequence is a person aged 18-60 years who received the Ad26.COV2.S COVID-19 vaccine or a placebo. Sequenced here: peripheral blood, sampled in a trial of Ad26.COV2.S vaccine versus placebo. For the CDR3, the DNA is TGTGCCAGTAGTGTAGGGAGACTAGCCAAAAACATTCAGTACTTC. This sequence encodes CASSVGRLAKNIQYF.